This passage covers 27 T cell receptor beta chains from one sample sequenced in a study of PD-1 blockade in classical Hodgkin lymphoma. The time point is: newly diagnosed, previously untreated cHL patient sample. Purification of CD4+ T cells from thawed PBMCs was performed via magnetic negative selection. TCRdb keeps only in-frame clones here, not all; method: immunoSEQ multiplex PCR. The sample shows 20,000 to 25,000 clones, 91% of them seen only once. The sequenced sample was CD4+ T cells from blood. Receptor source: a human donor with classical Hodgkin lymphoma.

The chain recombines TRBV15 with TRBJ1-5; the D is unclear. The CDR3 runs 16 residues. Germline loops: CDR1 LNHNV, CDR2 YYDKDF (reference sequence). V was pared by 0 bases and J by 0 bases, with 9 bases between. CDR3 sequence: CATSRDQAYSNQPQHF. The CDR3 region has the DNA TGTGCCACCAGCAGAGATCAGGCCTATAGCAATCAGCCCCAGCATTTT. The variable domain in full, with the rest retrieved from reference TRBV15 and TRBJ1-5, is DAMVIQNPRYQVTQFGKPVTLSCSQTLNHNVMYWYQQKSSQAPKLLFHYYDKDFNNEADTPDNFQSRRPNTSFCFLDIRSPGLGDTAMYLCATSRDQAYSNQPQHFGDGTRLSIL.

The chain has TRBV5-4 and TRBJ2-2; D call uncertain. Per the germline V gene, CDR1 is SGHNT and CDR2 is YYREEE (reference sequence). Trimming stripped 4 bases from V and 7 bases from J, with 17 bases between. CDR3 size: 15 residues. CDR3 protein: CASSDGRSAHGELFF. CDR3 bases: TGTGCCAGCAGCGATGGCAGGTCCGCTCACGGGGAGCTGTTTTTT.

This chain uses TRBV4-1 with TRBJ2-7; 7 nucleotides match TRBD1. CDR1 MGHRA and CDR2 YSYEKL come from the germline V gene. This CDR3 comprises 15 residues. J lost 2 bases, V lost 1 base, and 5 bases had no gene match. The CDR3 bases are TGCGCCAGCAGCCAAGGCAGGGGGACACCCTACGAGCAGTACTTC. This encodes CASSQGRGTPYEQYF.

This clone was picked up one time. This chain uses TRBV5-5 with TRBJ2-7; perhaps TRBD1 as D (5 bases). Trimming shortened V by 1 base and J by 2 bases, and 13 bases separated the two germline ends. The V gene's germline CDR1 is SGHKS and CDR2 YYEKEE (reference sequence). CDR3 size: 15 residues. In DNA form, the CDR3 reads TGTGCCAGCAGCTTGTCTCCGACAGCCCCCTACGAGCAGTACTTC. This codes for CASSLSPTAPYEQYF.

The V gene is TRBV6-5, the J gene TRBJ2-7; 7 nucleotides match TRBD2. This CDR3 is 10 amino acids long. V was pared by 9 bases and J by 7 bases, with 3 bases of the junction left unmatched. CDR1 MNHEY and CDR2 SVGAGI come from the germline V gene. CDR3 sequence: CASGRGEQYF. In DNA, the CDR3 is TGTGCCAGTGGGCGGGGGGAGCAGTACTTC.

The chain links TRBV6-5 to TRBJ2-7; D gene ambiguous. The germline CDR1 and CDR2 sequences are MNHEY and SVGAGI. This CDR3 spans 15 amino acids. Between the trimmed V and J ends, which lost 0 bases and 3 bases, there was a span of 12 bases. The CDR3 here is CASSYSGIGLYEQYF. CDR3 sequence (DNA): TGTGCCAGCAGTTACTCGGGGATCGGTCTCTACGAGCAGTACTTC.

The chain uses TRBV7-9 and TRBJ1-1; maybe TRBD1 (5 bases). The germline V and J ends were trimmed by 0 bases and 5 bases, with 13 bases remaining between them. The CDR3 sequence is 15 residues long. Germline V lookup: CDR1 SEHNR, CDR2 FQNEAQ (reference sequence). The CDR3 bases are TGTGCCAGCAGCTTAGCCGGATCGGGGGGGACTGAAGCTTTCTTT. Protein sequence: CASSLAGSGGTEAFF.

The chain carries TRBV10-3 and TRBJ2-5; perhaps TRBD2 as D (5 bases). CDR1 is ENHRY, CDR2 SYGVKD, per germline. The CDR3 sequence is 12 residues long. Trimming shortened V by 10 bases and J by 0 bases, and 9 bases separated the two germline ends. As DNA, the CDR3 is TGTGCCACTCTCGGGAACCAAGAGACCCAGTACTTC. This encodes CATLGNQETQYF.

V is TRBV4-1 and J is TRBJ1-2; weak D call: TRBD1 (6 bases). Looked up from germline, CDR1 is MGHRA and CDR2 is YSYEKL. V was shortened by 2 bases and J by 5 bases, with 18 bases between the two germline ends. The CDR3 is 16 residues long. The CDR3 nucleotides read TGCGCCAGCAGCCAACCGAACCGGGGGGCGTTTTATGGCTACACCTTC. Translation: CASSQPNRGAFYGYTF.

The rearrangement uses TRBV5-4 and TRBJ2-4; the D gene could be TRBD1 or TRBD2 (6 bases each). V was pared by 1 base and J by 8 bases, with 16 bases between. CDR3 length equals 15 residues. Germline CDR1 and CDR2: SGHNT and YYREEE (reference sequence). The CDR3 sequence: CASSLWGARGDIQYF. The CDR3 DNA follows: TGTGCCAGCAGCTTGTGGGGGGCGCGAGGCGACATTCAGTACTTC.

The CDR3 sequence: CASSSGTGGYGYTF. CDR3 DNA: TGTGCCAGCTCATCCGGGACAGGGGGGTATGGCTACACCTTC. The J gene is TRBJ1-2, the V gene TRBV18; 11 bases fit TRBD1. V shed 5 bases and J 5 bases; nucleotides not matched to a gene: 4. CDR3 length: 14 residues. Germline assignment: CDR1 KGHSH and CDR2 LQKENI.

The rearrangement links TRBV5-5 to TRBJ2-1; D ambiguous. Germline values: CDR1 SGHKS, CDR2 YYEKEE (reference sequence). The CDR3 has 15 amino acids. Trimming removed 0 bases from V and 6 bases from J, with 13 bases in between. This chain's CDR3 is CASSLDPIPGNEQFF. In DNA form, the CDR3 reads TGTGCCAGCAGCTTGGACCCTATTCCGGGCAATGAGCAGTTCTTC.

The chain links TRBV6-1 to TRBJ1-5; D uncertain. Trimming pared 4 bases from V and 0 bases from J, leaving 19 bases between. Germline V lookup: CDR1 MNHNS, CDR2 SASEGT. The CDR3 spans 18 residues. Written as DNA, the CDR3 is TGTGCCAGCAGTGGCGGTGCCCTAAGCTTTCTTAGCAATCAGCCCCAGCATTTT. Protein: CASSGGALSFLSNQPQHF.

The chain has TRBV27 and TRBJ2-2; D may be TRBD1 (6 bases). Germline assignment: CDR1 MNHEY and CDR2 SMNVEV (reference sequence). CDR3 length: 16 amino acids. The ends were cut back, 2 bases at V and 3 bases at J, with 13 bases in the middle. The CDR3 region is CASSLNTGIYTGELFF. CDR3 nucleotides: TGTGCCAGCAGTTTAAACACAGGGATATACACCGGGGAGCTGTTTTTT.

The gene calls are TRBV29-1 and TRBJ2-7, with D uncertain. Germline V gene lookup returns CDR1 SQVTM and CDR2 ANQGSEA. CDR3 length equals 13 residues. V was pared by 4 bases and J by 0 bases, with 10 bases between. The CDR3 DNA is TGCAGCGTTGTCGGCCCTAGCTCCTACGAGCAGTACTTC. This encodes CSVVGPSSYEQYF.

CDR3 in amino acids: CSARDLETQYF. CDR3 nucleotides: TGCAGTGCTAGAGATCTAGAGACCCAGTACTTC. The rearrangement uses TRBV20-1 and TRBJ2-5; D gene uncertain. In germline, CDR1 is DFQATT, CDR2 SNEGSKA (reference sequence). The CDR3 spans 11 residues. Trimming cost V 0 bases and J 4 bases, with 3 bases left between them.

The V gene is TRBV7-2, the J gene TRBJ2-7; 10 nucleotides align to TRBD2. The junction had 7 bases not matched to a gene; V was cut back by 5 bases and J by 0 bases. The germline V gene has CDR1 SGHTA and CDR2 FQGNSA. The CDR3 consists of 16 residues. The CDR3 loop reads CASSQNSGGNSYEQYF. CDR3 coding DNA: TGTGCCAGCAGCCAAAATAGCGGGGGGAACTCCTACGAGCAGTACTTC.

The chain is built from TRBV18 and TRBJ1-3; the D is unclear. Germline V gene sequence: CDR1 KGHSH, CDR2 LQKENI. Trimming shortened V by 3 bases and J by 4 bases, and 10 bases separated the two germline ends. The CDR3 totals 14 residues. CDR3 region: CASSPGQRGNTIYF. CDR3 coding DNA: TGTGCCAGCTCACCGGGCCAAAGGGGAAACACCATATATTTT. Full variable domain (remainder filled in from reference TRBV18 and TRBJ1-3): NAGVMQNPRHLVRRRGQEARLRCSPMKGHSHVYWYRQLPEEGLKFMVYLQKENIIDESGMPKERFSAEFPKEGPSILRIQQVVRGDSAAYFCASSPGQRGNTIYFGEGSWLTVV.

CDR3 in amino acids: CASSSFRDPSDPTGELFF. As DNA, the CDR3 is TGTGCCAGCAGTTCCTTCCGGGACCCCTCCGACCCGACAGGGGAGCTGTTTTTT. The rearrangement uses TRBV12-1 and TRBJ2-2. TRBV12-1 has pseudogene status. This CDR3 region has 18 residues.

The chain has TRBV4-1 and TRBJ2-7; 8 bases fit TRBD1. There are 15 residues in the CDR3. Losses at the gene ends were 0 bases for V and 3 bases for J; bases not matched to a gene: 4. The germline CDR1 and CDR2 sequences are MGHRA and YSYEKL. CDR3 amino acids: CASSQDTQGGYEQYF. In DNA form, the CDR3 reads TGCGCCAGCAGCCAAGATACACAGGGGGGCTACGAGCAGTACTTC.

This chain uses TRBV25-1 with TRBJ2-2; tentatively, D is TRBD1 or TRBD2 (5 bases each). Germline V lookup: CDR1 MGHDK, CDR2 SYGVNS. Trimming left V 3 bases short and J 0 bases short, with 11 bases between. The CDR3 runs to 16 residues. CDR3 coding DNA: TGTGCCAGCAGTGACAACCGGGACCCGAACACCGGGGAGCTGTTTTTT. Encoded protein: CASSDNRDPNTGELFF.

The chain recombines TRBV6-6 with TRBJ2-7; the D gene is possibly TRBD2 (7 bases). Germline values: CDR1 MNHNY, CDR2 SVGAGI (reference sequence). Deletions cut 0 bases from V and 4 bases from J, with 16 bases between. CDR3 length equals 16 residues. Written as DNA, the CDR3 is TGTGCCAGCAGTTACTCTTCGATAGGGGGGGATTACGAGCAGTACTTC. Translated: CASSYSSIGGDYEQYF.

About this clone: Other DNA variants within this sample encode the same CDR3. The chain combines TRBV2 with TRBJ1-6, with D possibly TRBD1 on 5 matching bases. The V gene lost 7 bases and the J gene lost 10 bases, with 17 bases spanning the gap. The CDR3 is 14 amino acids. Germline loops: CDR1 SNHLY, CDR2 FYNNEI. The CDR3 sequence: CASTPGPNYSPLHF. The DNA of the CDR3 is TGTGCCAGCACCCCGGGACCAAATTACTCACCCCTCCACTTT.

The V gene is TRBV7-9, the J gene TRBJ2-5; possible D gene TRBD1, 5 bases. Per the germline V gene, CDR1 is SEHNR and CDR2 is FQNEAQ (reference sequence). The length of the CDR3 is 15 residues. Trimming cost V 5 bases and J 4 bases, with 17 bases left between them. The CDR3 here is CASSGKGVDGETQYF. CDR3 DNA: TGTGCCAGCAGCGGGAAAGGGGTGGATGGAGAGACCCAGTACTTC.

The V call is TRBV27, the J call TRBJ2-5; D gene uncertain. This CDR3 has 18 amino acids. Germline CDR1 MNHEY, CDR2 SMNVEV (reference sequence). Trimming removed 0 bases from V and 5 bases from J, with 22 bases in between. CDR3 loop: CASSLSNVWGNGLETQYF. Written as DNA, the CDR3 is TGTGCCAGCAGTTTATCGAACGTTTGGGGAAATGGATTGGAGACCCAGTACTTC.

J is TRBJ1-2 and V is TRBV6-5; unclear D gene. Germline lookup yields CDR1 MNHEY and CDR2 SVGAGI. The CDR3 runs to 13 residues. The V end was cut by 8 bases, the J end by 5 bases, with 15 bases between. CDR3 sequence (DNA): TGTGCCAGCGGATTAGGAAAGTTATATGGCTACACCTTC. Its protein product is CASGLGKLYGYTF.

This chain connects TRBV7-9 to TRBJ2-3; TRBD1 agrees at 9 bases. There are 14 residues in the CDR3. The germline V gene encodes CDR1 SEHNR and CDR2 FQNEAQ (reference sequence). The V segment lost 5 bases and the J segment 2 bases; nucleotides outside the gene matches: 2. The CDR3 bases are TGTGCCAGCAGCCGGGACAGGGCCACAGATACGCAGTATTTT. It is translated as CASSRDRATDTQYF. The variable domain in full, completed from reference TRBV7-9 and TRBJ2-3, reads DTGVSQNPRHKITKRGQNVTFRCDPISEHNRLYWYRQTLGQGPEFLTYFQNEAQLEKSRLLSDRFSAERPKGSFSTLEIQRTEQGDSAMYLCASSRDRATDTQYFGPGTRLTVL.